These 28 T cell receptor beta chains originate from one sample sequenced in a study of T cell changes during pregnancy in multiple sclerosis. This table comes from immunoSEQ multiplex PCR, and its TCRdb copy is limited to in-frame clones, with some not included. Here the sample spans over 30,000 clones, around 92% being singletons. Sequenced material: CD4+ T cells from peripheral blood mononuclear cells, taken after pregnancy. The receptors come from a female donor with multiple sclerosis, enrolled in a pregnancy study.

This clone was counted only a few times. The rearrangement links TRBV5-1 to TRBJ1-3; no reliable D call. Trimming pared 0 bases from V and 0 bases from J, leaving 4 bases between. This CDR3 is 14 amino acids long. Germline V gives CDR1 SGHRS, CDR2 YFSETQ. CDR3 region: CASSLESSGNTIYF. For the CDR3, the DNA is TGCGCCAGCAGCTTGGAGAGCTCTGGAAACACCATATATTTT.

The chain has TRBV7-9 and TRBJ2-7; TRBD2 agrees at 7 bases. The CDR3 is 15 amino acids. The V and J ends lost 3 bases and 1 base, in that order; junction bases with no gene match: 6. Germline CDR1 and CDR2: SEHNR and FQNEAQ (reference sequence). CDR3 in DNA: TGTGCCAGCAGCTTCTTCGCGGGGGAATCCTACGAGCAGTACTTC. Translated: CASSFFAGESYEQYF.

The gene calls are TRBV4-2 and TRBJ2-7; D is undetermined. Germline CDR1 and CDR2: LGHNA and YNFKEQ. Trimming pared 0 bases from V and 4 bases from J, leaving 13 bases between. This CDR3 comprises 15 residues. CDR3 amino acids: CASSQDAQNLYEQYF. The CDR3 DNA is TGTGCCAGCAGCCAAGATGCCCAGAATCTTTACGAGCAGTACTTC.

The chain employs TRBV27 and TRBJ1-5; D is unclear. This CDR3 is built from 15 residues. Germline CDR1 and CDR2: MNHEY and SMNVEV (reference sequence). Trimming took 7 bases from V and 0 from J, leaving 13 bases between them. The CDR3 DNA is TGTGCCAGCACGGAGAAATTCGGTAGCAATCAGCCCCAGCATTTT. This encodes CASTEKFGSNQPQHF.

This chain links TRBV2 with TRBJ1-6, with D possibly being TRBD1 (6 bases). Germline loops: CDR1 SNHLY, CDR2 FYNNEI. Deletions cut 7 bases from V and 4 bases from J, with 11 bases between. The CDR3 contains 14 residues. CDR3 in DNA: TGTGCCAGCACCACAGACAGGTATAATTCACCCCTCCACTTT. Its translation: CASTTDRYNSPLHF.

CDR3 protein: CASSSRTSGESSYNEQFF. In DNA, the CDR3 is TGCGCCAGCAGCTCCCGGACTAGCGGGGAAAGCTCCTACAATGAGCAGTTCTTC. V usage is TRBV5-1 and J usage is TRBJ2-1; TRBD2 agrees at 12 bases. The CDR3 covers 18 residues. Unmatched junction bases numbered 7, after V lost 3 bases and J lost 0 bases. The germline V gene has CDR1 SGHRS and CDR2 YFSETQ.

This sequence joins TRBV5-1 and TRBJ2-1, with 10 nucleotides matching TRBD2. Germline assignment: CDR1 SGHRS and CDR2 YFSETQ. Losses at the gene ends were 7 bases for V and 7 bases for J; bases not matched to a gene: 11. This CDR3 has 15 amino acids. CDR3 sequence: CASSLSGGWLNEQFF. CDR3 coding DNA: TGCGCCAGCTCCCTTAGCGGGGGGTGGTTGAATGAGCAGTTCTTC.

This rearrangement joins TRBV5-6 to TRBJ1-6, with D hard to call. This CDR3 is 14 amino acids long. V dropped 0 bases and J dropped 4 bases, with 5 bases sitting between them. Germline assignment: CDR1 SGHDT and CDR2 YYEEEE. CDR3 bases: TGTGCCAGCAGCTTGGTCCCGTATAATTCACCCCTCCACTTT. Residues: CASSLVPYNSPLHF.

The J gene is TRBJ1-5, the V gene TRBV25-1; D not resolved. This CDR3 comprises 13 residues. V was shortened by 5 bases and J by 9 bases, with 14 bases between the two germline ends. From germline, CDR1 is MGHDK and CDR2 SYGVNS. This CDR3 is CASSPRHTSPQHF. The CDR3 nucleotides are TGTGCCAGCAGTCCCCGTCATACTTCGCCCCAGCATTTT. The full variable domain, in which reference TRBV25-1 and TRBJ1-5 provide the parts outside the CDR3, is EADIYQTPRYLVIGTGKKITLECSQTMGHDKMYWYQQDPGMELHLIHYSYGVNSTEKGDLSSESTVSRIRTEHFPLTLESARPSHTSQYLCASSPRHTSPQHFGDGTRLSIL.

This rearrangement joins TRBV9 to TRBJ2-5; TRBD2 matches at 9 bases. The CDR3 sequence is 14 residues long. The ends lost 5 bases at V and 4 bases at J; junction bases unmatched: 6. Germline assignment: CDR1 SGDLS and CDR2 YYNGEE. CDR3 sequence: CASSLSGGPETQYF. As DNA, the CDR3 is TGTGCCAGCAGTCTTAGCGGGGGCCCAGAGACCCAGTACTTC.

This clone was counted once. The chain couples TRBV5-1 to TRBJ2-3, with TRBD1 identical over 8 bases. V lost 3 bases and J lost 6; bases outside the gene matches: 12. Per the germline V gene, CDR1 is SGHRS and CDR2 is YFSETQ. The CDR3 contains 16 residues. CDR3: CASSSPHIGQGDTQYF. In DNA, the CDR3 is TGCGCCAGCAGCTCCCCCCATATCGGACAGGGTGATACGCAGTATTTT.

This rearrangement joins TRBV18 to TRBJ1-5; D might be TRBD1 (6 bases). This CDR3 comprises 14 residues. CDR1 and CDR2 (germline): KGHSH, LQKENI. Trimming removed 5 bases at V and 1 base at J, with 9 bases between. CDR3: CASSSQGSNQPQHF. CDR3 bases: TGTGCCAGCTCAAGCCAGGGGAGCAATCAGCCCCAGCATTTT.

The chain joins TRBV6-5 to TRBJ2-1; D gene uncertain. Germline values: CDR1 MNHEY, CDR2 SVGAGI. The CDR3 totals 16 residues. Trimming took off 4 bases at V and 0 bases at J, with 13 bases between the two ends. CDR3 protein: CASSLTFTSSYNEQFF. The CDR3 DNA sequence: TGTGCCAGCAGTTTAACCTTTACGAGCTCCTACAATGAGCAGTTCTTC.

The chain recombines TRBV7-9 with TRBJ2-3, with TRBD2 matching over 13 bases. Trimming at V came to 4 bases and at J to 1 base, leaving 2 bases not matched to a gene. From germline, CDR1 is SEHNR and CDR2 FQNEAQ (reference sequence). The CDR3 consists of 16 residues. Here the CDR3 reads CASSYGTSGGTDTQYF. In nucleotides, the CDR3 is TGTGCCAGCAGCTATGGGACTAGCGGGGGCACAGATACGCAGTATTTT.

This chain links TRBV18 with TRBJ2-1; 9 bases align to TRBD2. Germline CDR1 and CDR2: KGHSH and LQKENI. Losses at the gene ends were 3 bases for V and 3 bases for J; bases not matched to a gene: 9. The CDR3 has 17 amino acids. CDR3 nucleotide sequence: TGTGCCAGCTCACCTCGTGATAGCGGGGGAATCTACAATGAGCAGTTCTTC. It yields the protein CASSPRDSGGIYNEQFF.

This chain uses TRBV5-1 with TRBJ2-5; 12 nucleotides match TRBD2. CDR1 and CDR2 from the germline V gene are SGHRS and YFSETQ. Losses at the gene ends were 1 base for V and 5 bases for J; bases not matched to a gene: 3. The CDR3 extends over 15 amino acids. In DNA, the CDR3 is TGCGCCAGCAGCTTGACTAGCGGGGGGTATGAGACCCAGTACTTC. Translating it yields CASSLTSGGYETQYF.

Here the CDR3 DNA reads TGTGCCAGTAGTAAAGGGACTCCTCAGAACACCGGGGAGCTGTTTTTT. Its translation: CASSKGTPQNTGELFF. The V gene is TRBV19, the J gene TRBJ2-2; TRBD2 is a possible D gene (6 bases). The germline V gene encodes CDR1 LNHDA and CDR2 SQIVND (reference sequence). Trimming removed 4 bases from V and 1 base from J, with 13 bases in between. The length of the CDR3 is 16 residues. Looking up the rest from reference TRBV19 and TRBJ2-2 gives the full variable domain: DGGITQSPKYLFRKEGQNVTLSCEQNLNHDAMYWYRQDPGQGLRLIYYSQIVNDFQKGDIAEGYSVSREKKESFPLTVTSAQKNPTAFYLCASSKGTPQNTGELFFGEGSRLTVL.

The chain links TRBV6-9 to TRBJ2-7; 8 bases fit TRBD2. In germline, CDR1 is MNHGY, CDR2 SVAAGI. This CDR3 is 20 amino acids long. V shed 6 bases, J shed 3 bases, and the junction held 25 bases outside the gene matches. The CDR3 nucleotides are TGTGCCAGCAGAACATTCGGGGGGGTCCTCCTTAACCTTACCTACTACGAGCAGTACTTC. As protein: CASRTFGGVLLNLTYYEQYF.

This clone was found once. V usage is TRBV6-1 and J usage is TRBJ1-4, with TRBD1 identical over 7 bases. V lost 6 bases, J lost 3 bases, and 7 bases stayed unmatched. Germline V gives CDR1 MNHNS, CDR2 SASEGT. This CDR3 contains 15 residues. CDR3 sequence (DNA): TGTGCCAGCAGGGGGGCCGGGACAGCTAATGAAAAACTGTTTTTT. Encoded protein: CASRGAGTANEKLFF.

This rearrangement joins TRBV30 to TRBJ2-5; 8 bases fit TRBD1. V lost 2 bases, J lost 4 bases, and 6 bases stayed unmatched. The CDR3 consists of 14 residues. Germline V gives CDR1 GTSNPN, CDR2 SVGIG (reference sequence). CDR3 residues: CAWSLDRVPETQYF. The CDR3 coding sequence is TGTGCCTGGAGTCTGGACAGGGTCCCAGAGACCCAGTACTTC.

The chain carries TRBV10-3 and TRBJ1-2; TRBD1 aligns across 7 bases. The J segment lost 0 bases and the V segment lost 11 bases, leaving 9 bases of the junction unmatched. Germline V lookup: CDR1 ENHRY, CDR2 SYGVKD. This CDR3 is 14 amino acids long. The CDR3 nucleotides are TGTGCCTACAGGGGCGGTTCAGCTAACTATGGCTACACCTTC. As protein: CAYRGGSANYGYTF.

This clone came up a few times. The chain is built from TRBV27 and TRBJ1-1; D is uncertain. This CDR3 comprises 12 residues. V lost 10 bases to trimming and J lost 5 bases, with 14 bases between them. The germline gives CDR1 MNHEY, CDR2 SMNVEV (reference sequence). CDR3 residues: CATRRPGTEAFF. CDR3 sequence (DNA): TGTGCCACCAGAAGGCCGGGGACTGAAGCTTTCTTT.

The V call is TRBV5-1, the J call TRBJ2-7; 14 bases align to TRBD2. V trimming: 5 bases; J trimming: 6 bases; junction bases outside the gene matches: 7. CDR3 size: 15 residues. Germline V CDR1 and CDR2: SGHRS, YFSETQ. The CDR3 DNA sequence: TGCGCCAGCAGGGGACTAGCGGGGGTTAGGGGCGAGCAGTACTTC. It specifies CASRGLAGVRGEQYF.

CDR3 nucleotide sequence: TGTGCCAGCAGCAAGGGGACAGAGAACACCGGGGAGCTGTTTTTT. Translating it yields CASSKGTENTGELFF. The chain has TRBV5-4 and TRBJ2-2, with TRBD1 matching 7 bases. Germline CDR1 and CDR2: SGHNT and YYREEE (reference sequence). The CDR3 is 15 residues long. After removal of 4 bases from V and 1 base from J, the junction contained 4 bases not matched to a gene.

The chain carries TRBV7-9 and TRBJ1-1; D possibly corresponds to TRBD1 (5 bases). V was shortened by 1 base and J by 0 bases, with 12 bases between the two germline ends. This CDR3 has 16 amino acids. Germline V gene sequence: CDR1 SEHNR, CDR2 FQNEAQ (reference sequence). The chain's CDR3 is CASSLEGRKMNTEAFF. CDR3 bases: TGTGCCAGCAGCTTAGAGGGGCGGAAAATGAACACTGAAGCTTTCTTT.

The J gene is TRBJ2-5, the V gene TRBV18; 9 bases fit TRBD2. The germline CDR1 and CDR2 sequences are KGHSH and LQKENI. The V and J ends lost 3 bases and 5 bases, in that order; junction bases with no gene match: 4. The CDR3 is made up of 14 amino acids. The CDR3 DNA reads TGTGCCAGCTCACCTGAGAGCGGGGGGGAGACCCAGTACTTC. As protein: CASSPESGGETQYF.

The chain carries TRBV19 and TRBJ1-3; the D is unclear. The CDR3 extends over 15 amino acids. Trimming cost V 8 bases and J 2 bases, with 16 bases left between them. The germline gives CDR1 LNHDA, CDR2 SQIVND (reference sequence). CDR3 residues: CASFNQAFPGNTIYF. CDR3 sequence (DNA): TGTGCCAGTTTCAACCAGGCCTTTCCTGGAAACACCATATATTTT.

The chain carries TRBV29-1 and TRBJ1-6; D unresolved. V gave up 6 bases and J gave up 3 bases, with 9 bases separating them. The germline V gene encodes CDR1 SQVTM and CDR2 ANQGSEA. CDR3 length equals 13 residues. CDR3 coding DNA: TGCAGCGTGGCGGGAGACTATAATTCACCCCTCCACTTT. It encodes CSVAGDYNSPLHF.